This T cell receptor (beta chain) was captured by sequencing in a study of blood T cell repertoires in COVID-19 (dated by TCRdb to 2020 to 2022). About the full investigation: Samples from collaborators originated in the United States, Italy and Spain and spanned both the acute and convalescent phases of COVID-19. The prospective study material was composed of cDNA or gDNA derived from T cells, B-cell-depleted T cells, or PBMCs. Where available, HLA class I and class II types were taken from metadata supplied by the sample provider and were not determined by assay-based typing. The repertoires were released in a freely available public database meant as a resource for research on the immune response to SARS-CoV-2. The samples were drawn from the first 160 participants of the ongoing ImmuneRACE study and from 1,254 subjects provided by 6 global collaborators. The dataset comprised deeply sampled blood TCRbeta repertoires from subjects exposed to, actively infected with, or recovered from COVID-19. The sample metadata nearly always contained a de-identified subject ID, COVID-19 status, age in years and sex.

The immunoSEQ Assay, a bias-controlled multiplex PCR, was used to amplify TCRbeta CDR3 regions from genomic DNA. In the paper's pipeline: Nucleated cell counts per sample were estimated from amplification of reference gene primers within the assay. To quantify the absolute abundance of each unique TCRbeta CDR3 rearrangement, sequence reads were collapsed and filtered. Productive Simpson clonality was computed per sample as the square root of Simpson's diversity index over productive rearrangements. In TCRdb, the immuneACCESS table is reduced to in-frame sequences with V and J assigned. These tables do not hold every clone; where another copy was compared, an unresolved V gene accounts for under half, and the others remain unexplained. The V and J calls and clone size are taken from that table; D and trimming were inferred from the DNA. The sample profile shows almost 70,000 clones; around 79% of them were found once. Clones ranked in the top ten supply 16% of the sample.

Each collaborating institution followed its own protocols to collect whole blood in K2EDTA tubes. For TCRbeta analysis, collaborator samples were shipped as frozen whole blood, as isolated PBMCs, or as DNA extracted from either sample type. As encoded in the germline V gene (reference sequence), CDR1 is SGHAT while CDR2 is FQDESV. From its cysteine to its phenylalanine, the CDR3 spans 14 amino acids. Of all the DNA, just the CDR3 is kept, 42 bases in frame from base 1. Relative to germline, V is 5 bases shorter and J is 9 bases shorter, with 19 bases between their ends. Points on this clone: What antigen it recognizes has not been identified. Base-call qualities are not available, and no considerably larger clone is one nucleotide away.

The paper's findings and limits, for the study overall: How much clinical and demographic metadata was included differed by source and by participant, and the metadata was provided uncurated.

Sequencing input: peripheral blood. The chain couples TRBV11-1 to TRBJ2-5; TRBD1 could be the D gene, as 6 bases match. The source of this sequence is a man in his sixties with acute or convalescent COVID-19. The CDR3 sequence is CASSPVTQGLAQYF. The nucleotide sequence reads TGTGCCAGCAGCCCAGTGACACAGGGATTGGCCCAGTACTTC.